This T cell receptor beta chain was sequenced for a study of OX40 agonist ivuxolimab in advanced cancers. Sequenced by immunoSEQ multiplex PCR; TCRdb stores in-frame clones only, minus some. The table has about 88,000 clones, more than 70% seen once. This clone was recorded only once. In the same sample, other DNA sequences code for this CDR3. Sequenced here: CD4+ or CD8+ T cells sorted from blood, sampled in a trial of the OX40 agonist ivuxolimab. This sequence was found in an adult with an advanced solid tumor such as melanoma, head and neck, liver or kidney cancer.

CDR3 residues: CAISDSVARGEGKLFF. CDR3 coding DNA: TGTGCCATCAGTGATTCGGTGGCTAGGGGCGAGGGAAAACTGTTTTTT. The chain combines TRBV10-3 with TRBJ1-4, with TRBD1 as a possible D gene (5 bases). CDR3 size: 16 residues. The germline V gene has CDR1 ENHRY and CDR2 SYGVKD. V shed 3 bases and J shed 10 bases, with 21 bases lying between them.